This record covers a single TCR beta chain. This clonotype was detected many times. The antigen it recognizes is unknown. Per-base qualities were not stored, and no clone one base away is much larger. This record comes from a study of naive and memory T cell subsets (dated by TCRdb to the late 2010s). Some background on the complete study: The figure summarizing the skin biopsy and whole blood samples listed about 10 blood donors, 7 tuberculin skin test biopsies and 3 saline control biopsies. Usually PCR2 was run as a SYBR Green qPCR and stopped at a set threshold, although low-input samples could use end-point PCR (approximately 6 cycles) instead. Broad study findings and their caveats: The RNA-based method was acknowledged as potentially sensitive to TCR transcript changes with T cell activation and differentiation.

Libraries were prepared through UMI-ligation and nested PCR. The ligated cDNA was amplified by four rounds of PCR, in which nested alpha and beta constant region primers were used together with the SP2 primer. For the blood and skin samples, TCR RNA was reverse transcribed with SuperScript IV using primers for the alpha and beta constant regions. An oligonucleotide carrying the Illumina SP2 primer and a UMI was ligated to the 3' end of the cDNA by means of T4 RNA ligase 1. To prevent hairpin formation, the 12-nucleotide UMI was made up of two random hexamers with an eight-base spacer between them. TCR alpha and beta chain libraries were processed separately from the second PCR onward, with dual indexing for multiplexing. After pooling, the indexed libraries were analyzed by capillary electrophoresis and sequenced on either an Illumina MiSeq or NextSeq. Libraries were spiked with PhiX DNA at about 5-7% so that base diversity was increased and cluster recognition was improved. As for the original processing: Demultiplexor took UMIs from read 2, joined the UMIs to the TCR sequence from read 1, and separated reads according to sample indices. Decombinator identified V and J genes and V-J junctions and gave each TCR a five-part identifier that included V and J deletions. Collapsinator used UMIs to correct sequencing errors and PCR amplification heterogeneity, yielding UMI-based abundance per TCR. CDR3Translator turned identifiers into nucleotide sequence, translated the nucleotide sequence into amino acids, and pulled out CDR3 regions based on terminal motifs. After normalization to the amount of input RNA, error-corrected alpha and beta TCR counts from blood and skin were compared. The public reads were reanalyzed by TCRdb: fastp trimming at Q25, MiXCR alignment, in-frame beta chains only. Rows with one shared CDR3 protein collapse into an entry with the most common genes and DNA. What appears here as the V and J calls and clone size reflects TCRdb's work, not the paper's. Present in this sample are some 26,000 distinct CDR3 sequences, over 4% of which were seen just once. The top ten clonotypes cover around 7% of the sample.

The study reported a robust and sensitive protocol to amplify, sequence and analyze TCRs, based on 3' ligation of a UMI-containing oligonucleotide to TCR cDNA. For whole blood analysis, 2.5 ml of peripheral blood was drawn from adult healthy volunteers into Tempus tubes, and RNA was extracted according to the manufacturer's instructions. Total RNA was used without cell sorting and was treated with RQ1 DNase before reverse transcription, with a target input of about 1 to 1,100 ng. Libraries were prepared from skin biopsies and whole blood to test how robust the pipeline was in samples where T cells are a minority population. The source of this sequence is an adult in good health. The sequenced sample consisted of blood.

The DNA is TGCAGTGCTAGAGATAGCTCCCCTCACACAGATACGCAGTATTTT. This is translated as CSARDSSPHTDTQYF. The chain links TRBV20-1 with TRBJ2-3, with the D segment identity uncertain. Trimming removed 0 bases from V and 2 bases from J, leaving 12 bases between the germline ends. Taken from the germline V gene (reference sequence), the CDR1 and CDR2 loops are DFQATT and SNEGSKA. The CDR3 runs 15 residues from the cysteine to the phenylalanine. Of the read, only the CDR3 DNA is kept; its 45 bases are in frame from base 1.